This T cell receptor (beta chain) is from a study of T-cell reconstitution after alpha-beta-depleted transplantation in children. Unique molecular identifiers tagged the TCRbeta library. TCRdb re-called the PCR reads with MiXCR, one entry per CDR3 protein. The data contain around 500,000 distinct CDR3 sequences, approximately 13% of them singletons. This CDR3 is 15 amino acids long. Trimming removed 0 bases from V and 4 bases from J, with 12 bases in between. The V and J genes are TRBV23-1 and TRBJ2-5, with D unclear. TRBV23-1 is recorded as an ORF, its role being uncertain. The material sequenced was PBMCs from the stem cell graft donor, taken from the stem cell graft. The TCR comes from a human donor who donated a stem cell graft to a child with combined immunodeficiency. The CDR3: CASSQSTHEPETQYF. Here the CDR3 DNA reads TGCGCCAGCAGTCAATCGACCCACGAACCAGAGACCCAGTACTTC.